This TCR beta chain derives from a study of shared T cell receptors in the human thymus. The method was immunoSEQ multiplex PCR; TCRdb's version includes in-frame clones alone and lacks a portion of them. The table lists about 660,000 clones, around 87% of them singletons. This clone appeared a single time. This sample was also put to use in a study of human thymus T cells. This second study notes: A high degree of thymic repertoire overlap among unrelated individuals was reported in related research.

The sequencing sample was made of thymocytes. The origin of this receptor is a boy in the first two years of life with a congenital heart defect.

Written as DNA, the CDR3 is TGTGCCAGCAGTTTCAGGGGACAGGTGAATCAGCCCCAGCATTTT. Translating it yields CASSFRGQVNQPQHF. The V call is TRBV27, the J call TRBJ1-5; 8 bases map to TRBD1. Losses at the gene ends were 3 bases for V and 4 bases for J; bases not matched to a gene: 5. The CDR3 is made up of 15 amino acids. Germline-derived CDR1 and CDR2 are MNHEY and SMNVEV (reference sequence).